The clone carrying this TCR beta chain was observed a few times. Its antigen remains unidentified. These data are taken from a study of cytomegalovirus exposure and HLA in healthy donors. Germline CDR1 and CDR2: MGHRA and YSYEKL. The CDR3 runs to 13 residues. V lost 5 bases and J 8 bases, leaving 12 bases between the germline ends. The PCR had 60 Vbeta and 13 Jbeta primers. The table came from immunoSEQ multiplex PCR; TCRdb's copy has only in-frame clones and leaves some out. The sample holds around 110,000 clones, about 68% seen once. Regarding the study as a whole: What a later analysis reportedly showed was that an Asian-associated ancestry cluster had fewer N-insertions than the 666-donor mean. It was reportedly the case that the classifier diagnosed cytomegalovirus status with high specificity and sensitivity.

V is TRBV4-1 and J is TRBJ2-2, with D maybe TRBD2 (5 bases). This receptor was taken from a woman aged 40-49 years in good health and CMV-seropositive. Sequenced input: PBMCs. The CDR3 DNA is TGCGCCAGCAGCTTCCGGGGAGCGGGGGAGCTGTTTTTT. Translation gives CASSFRGAGELFF.